These 2 T cell receptor beta chains were sequenced from one sample in a study of OX40 agonist ivuxolimab in advanced cancers. Assay: immunoSEQ multiplex PCR; the TCRdb copy retains only in-frame clones and omits some. This table has 15,000 to 20,000 clones, approximately 87% appearing once. This specimen was CD4+ or CD8+ T cells sorted from blood, taken in a trial of the OX40 agonist ivuxolimab. These receptors were taken from an adult with an advanced solid tumor such as melanoma, head and neck, liver or kidney cancer.

V and J are TRBV4-1 and TRBJ2-7, with 7 bases matching TRBD1. CDR1 and CDR2 (germline): MGHRA, YSYEKL. The CDR3 is made up of 15 amino acids. V shed 1 base, J shed 2 bases, and the junction held 5 bases outside the gene matches. Written as DNA, the CDR3 is TGCGCCAGCAGCCAAGTGGGACAGCCCGCCTACGAGCAGTACTTC. Translating it yields CASSQVGQPAYEQYF.

This sequence joins TRBV20-1 and TRBJ1-2; D is unclear. This CDR3 comprises 11 residues. The V end was cut by 0 bases, the J end by 4 bases, with 3 bases between. The germline gives CDR1 DFQATT, CDR2 SNEGSKA (reference sequence). The CDR3 bases are TGCAGTGCTAGAGAAATCTATGGCTACACCTTC. Translation: CSAREIYGYTF.